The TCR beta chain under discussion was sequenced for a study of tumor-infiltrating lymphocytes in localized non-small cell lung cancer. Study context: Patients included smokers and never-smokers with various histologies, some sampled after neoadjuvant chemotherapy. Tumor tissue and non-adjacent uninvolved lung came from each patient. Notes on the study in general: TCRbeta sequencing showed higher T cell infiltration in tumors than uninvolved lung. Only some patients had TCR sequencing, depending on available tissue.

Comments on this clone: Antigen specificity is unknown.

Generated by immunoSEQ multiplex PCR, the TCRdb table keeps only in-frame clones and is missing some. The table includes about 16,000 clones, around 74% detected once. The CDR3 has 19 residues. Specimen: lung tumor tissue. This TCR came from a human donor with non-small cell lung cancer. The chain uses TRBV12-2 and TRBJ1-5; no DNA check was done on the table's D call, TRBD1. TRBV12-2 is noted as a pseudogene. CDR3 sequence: CASRLAFSSPGQGHQPQHF. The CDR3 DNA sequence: TGTGCAAGTCGCTTAGCGTTTTCGTCCCCCGGACAGGGCCATCAGCCCCAGCATTTT.